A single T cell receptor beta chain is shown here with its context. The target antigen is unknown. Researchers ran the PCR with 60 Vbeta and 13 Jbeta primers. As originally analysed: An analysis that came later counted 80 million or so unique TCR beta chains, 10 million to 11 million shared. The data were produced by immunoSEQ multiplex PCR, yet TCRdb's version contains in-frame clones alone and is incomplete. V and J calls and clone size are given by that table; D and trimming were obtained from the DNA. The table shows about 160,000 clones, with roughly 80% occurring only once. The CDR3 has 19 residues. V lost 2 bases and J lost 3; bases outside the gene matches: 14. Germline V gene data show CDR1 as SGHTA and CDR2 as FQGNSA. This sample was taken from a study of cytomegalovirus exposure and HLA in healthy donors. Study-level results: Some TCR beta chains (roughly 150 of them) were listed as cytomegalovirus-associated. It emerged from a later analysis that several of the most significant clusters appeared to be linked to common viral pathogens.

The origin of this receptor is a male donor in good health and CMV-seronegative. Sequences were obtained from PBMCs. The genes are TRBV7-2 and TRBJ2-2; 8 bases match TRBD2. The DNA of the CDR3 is TGTGCCAGCAGCTTACAAAGTAGGACTAGCAATTACTACACCGGGGAGCTGTTTTTT. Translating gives CASSLQSRTSNYYTGELFF.